The 18 T cell receptor beta chains below all came from one sample that was sequenced in a study of blood T cell repertoires in COVID-19. TCRdb keeps only in-frame clones here, not all; method: immunoSEQ multiplex PCR. The sample contains some 200,000 clones, about 85% of which appear only once. Material for sequencing was peripheral blood. The receptors were sampled from a man in his 60s with active or convalescent COVID-19.

CDR3 loop: CASSQGLAGSETQYF. The CDR3 nucleotides are TGCGCCAGCAGCCAAGGACTAGCGGGGTCCGAGACCCAGTACTTC. The gene calls are TRBV4-1 and TRBJ2-5; 11 bases agree with TRBD2. The CDR3 runs 15 residues. The V gene end was trimmed by 1 base and the J gene end by 5 bases; junction bases not matched to a gene: 3. Germline assignment: CDR1 MGHRA and CDR2 YSYEKL.

There are a few counts of this clone. The chain couples TRBV5-6 to TRBJ2-1; 8 bases map to TRBD1. Trimming cost V 3 bases and J 9 bases; bases outside gene matches: 8. The CDR3 is 14 residues long. The germline CDR1 and CDR2 sequences are SGHDT and YYEEEE. In DNA form, the CDR3 reads TGTGCCAGCAGCTGGGGGACAGGTGGTAGTGAGCAGTTCTTC. Protein sequence: CASSWGTGGSEQFF.

The J gene is TRBJ2-5, the V gene TRBV14; 8 nucleotides agree with TRBD2. The V and J ends lost 4 bases and 1 base, in that order; junction bases with no gene match: 2. The CDR3 is made up of 14 amino acids. Germline values: CDR1 SGHDN, CDR2 FVKESK. CDR3 sequence: CASSRAGGQETQYF. The CDR3 coding sequence is TGTGCCAGCAGCCGGGCGGGGGGCCAAGAGACCCAGTACTTC.

The rearrangement links TRBV24-1 to TRBJ2-7; 7 bases map to TRBD1. Germline V gene sequence: CDR1 KGHDR, CDR2 SFDVKD. The CDR3 is 17 amino acids. V gave up 4 bases and J gave up 2 bases; unmatched junction bases: 13. This chain's CDR3 is CATSDHNRDRATYEQYF. The CDR3 DNA reads as TGTGCCACCAGTGACCATAACCGGGACAGAGCAACCTACGAGCAGTACTTC.

This chain connects TRBV5-8 to TRBJ2-5; the D gene is possibly TRBD2 (5 bases). The CDR3 contains 13 residues. Trimming removed 3 bases from V and 4 bases from J, with 10 bases in between. Germline-derived CDR1 and CDR2 are SGHTS and YDEGEE. CDR3 region: CASSSSSRETQYF. The CDR3 DNA reads TGTGCCAGCAGCTCGTCTAGCAGAGAGACCCAGTACTTC.

The rearrangement joins TRBV5-6 to TRBJ2-3; D unresolved. The CDR3 consists of 14 residues. CDR1 is SGHDT and CDR2 is YYEEEE in the germline V gene. The V end was cut by 0 bases, the J end by 4 bases, with 9 bases between. CDR3 loop: CASSLGIASDTQYF. CDR3 in DNA: TGTGCCAGCAGCTTGGGGATAGCATCAGATACGCAGTATTTT.

V and J are TRBV5-4 and TRBJ1-4; D gene uncertain. The germline V gene has CDR1 SGHNT and CDR2 YYREEE (reference sequence). This CDR3 spans 14 amino acids. Deletions cut 7 bases from V and 1 base from J, with 11 bases between. The CDR3 protein is CASSDGRTNEKLFF. For the CDR3, the DNA is TGTGCCAGCTCGGACGGGAGAACTAATGAAAAACTGTTTTTT.

The chain employs TRBV30 and TRBJ1-2; possible D gene TRBD1, 6 bases. Germline V gives CDR1 GTSNPN, CDR2 SVGIG (reference sequence). Trimming left V 0 bases short and J 4 bases short, with 15 bases between. This CDR3 comprises 15 residues. In DNA, the CDR3 is TGTGCCTGGAGTGTCTCCGGGGGGCGCAGCTATGGCTACACCTTC. Translated, it gives CAWSVSGGRSYGYTF.

The V call is TRBV7-2, the J call TRBJ1-1; TRBD1 might be the D (5 bases). CDR1 is SGHTA, CDR2 FQGNSA, per germline. Trimming cost V 7 bases and J 0 bases, with 9 bases left between them. The CDR3 extends over 13 amino acids. CDR3 sequence reads: CASKRQMNTEAFF. In DNA form, the CDR3 reads TGTGCCAGCAAGAGACAGATGAACACTGAAGCTTTCTTT. The complete variable domain, with remaining parts taken from reference TRBV7-2 and TRBJ1-1, reads GAGVSQSPSNKVTEKGKDVELRCDPISGHTALYWYRQSLGQGLEFLIYFQGNSAPDKSGLPSDRFSAERTGGSVSTLTIQRTQQEDSAVYLCASKRQMNTEAFFGQGTRLTVV.

This clone was recorded only once. The chain combines TRBV11-2 with TRBJ2-2; 9 bases fit TRBD1. Germline values: CDR1 SGHAT, CDR2 FQNNGV. Trimming at V came to 8 bases and at J to 4 bases, leaving 17 bases not matched to a gene. The CDR3 is 18 amino acids. CDR3 DNA: TGTGCCAGCCACAGGAGAGGGGCCGGGACAGGGATCACCGGGGAGCTGTTTTTT. It codes for CASHRRGAGTGITGELFF.

In this sample, this clone turned up a few times. The gene calls are TRBV19 and TRBJ1-4; 7 nucleotides agree with TRBD1. Germline V CDR1 and CDR2: LNHDA, SQIVND (reference sequence). V lost 5 bases, J lost 1 base, and 4 bases stayed unmatched. This CDR3 is 15 amino acids long. CDR3 sequence (DNA): TGTGCCAGTAGTCAGAACAGGGGAACTAATGAAAAACTGTTTTTT. This sequence encodes CASSQNRGTNEKLFF.

The CDR3 region is CASSPTGTSDEQFF. CDR3 sequence (DNA): TGTGCCAGCAGCCCTACCGGGACTAGCGATGAGCAGTTCTTC. This chain joins TRBV5-4 and TRBJ2-1; 10 bases line up with TRBD2. V shed 4 bases, J shed 8 bases, and the junction held 6 bases outside the gene matches. CDR3 length: 14 residues. CDR1 is SGHNT and CDR2 is YYREEE in the germline V gene (reference sequence).

The rearrangement joins TRBV7-3 to TRBJ1-1, with 9 bases aligning to TRBD1. The trim removed 5 bases at V and 5 bases at J, leaving 21 bases unmatched. CDR1 is SGHTA and CDR2 is FQGTGA in the germline V gene. The CDR3 length is 19 residues. CDR3 bases: TGTGCCAGCAGCAATCTCCGATACAGGGGGCGTTATCCCAGGACTGAAGCTTTCTTT. Translating it yields CASSNLRYRGRYPRTEAFF.

DNA of the CDR3: TGTGCCAGCAGCTTGATTAGGGGGACGGTGGGGACCCAGTACTTC. It encodes CASSLIRGTVGTQYF. This chain links TRBV5-5 with TRBJ2-5, with D possibly matching TRBD1 (6 bases). The germline V gene has CDR1 SGHKS and CDR2 YYEKEE (reference sequence). With 1 base removed from V and 7 bases from J, the gap between germline ends came to 17 bases. This CDR3 has 15 amino acids.

The chain has TRBV9 and TRBJ1-1; D not certain. The germline V gene encodes CDR1 SGDLS and CDR2 YYNGEE. This CDR3 comprises 14 residues. Trimming left V 0 bases short and J 2 bases short, with 8 bases between. The CDR3 loop is CASSVAVFNTEAFF. CDR3 nucleotides: TGTGCCAGCAGCGTAGCGGTATTTAACACTGAAGCTTTCTTT.

The V and J genes are TRBV6-5 and TRBJ2-4; tentatively, D is TRBD2 (7 bases). Between the trimmed V and J ends, which lost 0 bases and 2 bases, there was a span of 11 bases. The CDR3 contains 16 residues. Germline CDR1 is MNHEY and CDR2 is SVGAGI. The CDR3 coding sequence is TGTGCCAGCAGTTACTCCGCGGGGGCGTCCAAAAACATTCAGTACTTC. Its translation: CASSYSAGASKNIQYF.

V is TRBV7-9 and J is TRBJ2-5, with 9 bases that match TRBD1. The CDR3 covers 16 residues. Trimming took 1 base from V and 1 from J; bases not matched to a gene: 4. Germline CDR1 SEHNR, CDR2 FQNEAQ (reference sequence). CDR3 in DNA: TGTGCCAGCAGCTTAGAACCGGGACAGGGCCAAGAGACCCAGTACTTC. Amino acid sequence: CASSLEPGQGQETQYF.

The gene calls are TRBV19 and TRBJ1-2; D is undetermined. CDR1 is LNHDA, CDR2 SQIVND, per germline (reference sequence). The CDR3 is 15 amino acids. The V end was cut by 3 bases, the J end by 4 bases, with 15 bases between. The CDR3 loop is CASSIPSAGVYGYTF. The CDR3 region has the DNA TGTGCCAGTAGTATCCCCTCCGCGGGCGTCTATGGCTACACCTTC.